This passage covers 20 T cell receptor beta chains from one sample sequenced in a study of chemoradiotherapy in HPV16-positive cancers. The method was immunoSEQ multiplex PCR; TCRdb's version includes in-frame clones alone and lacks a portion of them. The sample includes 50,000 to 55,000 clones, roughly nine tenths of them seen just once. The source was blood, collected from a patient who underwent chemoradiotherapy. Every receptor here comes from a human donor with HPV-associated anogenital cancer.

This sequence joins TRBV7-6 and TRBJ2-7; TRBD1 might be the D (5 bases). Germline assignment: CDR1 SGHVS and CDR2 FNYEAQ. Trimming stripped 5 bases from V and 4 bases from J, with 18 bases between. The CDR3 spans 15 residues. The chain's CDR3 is CASSPLAGKGYEQYF. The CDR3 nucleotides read TGTGCCAGCAGCCCGCTGGCAGGGAAGGGATACGAGCAGTACTTC.

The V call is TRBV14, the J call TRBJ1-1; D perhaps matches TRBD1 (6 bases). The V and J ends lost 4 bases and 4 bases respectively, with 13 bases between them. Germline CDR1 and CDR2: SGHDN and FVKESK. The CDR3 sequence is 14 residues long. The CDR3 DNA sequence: TGTGCCAGCAGCCTACAGGGAATCGTCACTGAAGCTTTCTTT. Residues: CASSLQGIVTEAFF.

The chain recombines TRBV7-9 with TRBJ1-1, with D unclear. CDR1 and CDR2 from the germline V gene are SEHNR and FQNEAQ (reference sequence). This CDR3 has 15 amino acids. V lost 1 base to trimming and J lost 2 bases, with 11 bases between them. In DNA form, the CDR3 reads TGTGCCAGCAGCTTAGGGTCGTGGGGAAACACTGAAGCTTTCTTT. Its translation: CASSLGSWGNTEAFF.

CDR3 region: CASSYPQGLRSSPLHF. The DNA of the CDR3 is TGTGCCAGCAGCTACCCACAGGGGTTAAGGTCTTCACCCCTCCACTTT. The chain uses TRBV5-6 and TRBJ1-6; 7 bases are shared with TRBD1. Germline lookup yields CDR1 SGHDT and CDR2 YYEEEE. The CDR3 runs 16 residues. Unmatched junction bases numbered 12, after V lost 3 bases and J lost 9 bases.

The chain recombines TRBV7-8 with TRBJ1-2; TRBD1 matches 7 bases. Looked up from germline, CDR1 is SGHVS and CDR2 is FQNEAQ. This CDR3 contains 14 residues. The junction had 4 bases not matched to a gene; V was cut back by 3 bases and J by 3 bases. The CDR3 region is CASSLDRSDYGYTF. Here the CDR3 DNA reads TGTGCCAGCAGCTTGGACAGGTCTGACTATGGCTACACCTTC.

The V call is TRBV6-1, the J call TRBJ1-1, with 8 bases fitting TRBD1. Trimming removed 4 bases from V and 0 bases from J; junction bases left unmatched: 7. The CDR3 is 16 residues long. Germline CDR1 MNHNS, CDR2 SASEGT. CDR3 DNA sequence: TGTGCCAGCAGTGCCGGACAGGGTGTCATGAACACTGAAGCTTTCTTT. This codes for CASSAGQGVMNTEAFF.

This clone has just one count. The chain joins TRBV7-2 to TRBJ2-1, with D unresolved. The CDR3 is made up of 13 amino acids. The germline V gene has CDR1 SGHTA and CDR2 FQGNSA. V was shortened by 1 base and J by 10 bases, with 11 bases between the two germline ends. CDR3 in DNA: TGTGCCAGCAGCTTAGTTGGTAGCAGGGAGCAGTTCTTC. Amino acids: CASSLVGSREQFF.

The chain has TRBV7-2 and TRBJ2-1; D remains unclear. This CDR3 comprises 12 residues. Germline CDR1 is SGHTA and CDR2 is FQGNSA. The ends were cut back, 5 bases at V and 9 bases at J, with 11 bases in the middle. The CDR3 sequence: CASSPQLSEQFF. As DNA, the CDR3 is TGTGCCAGCAGCCCCCAACTGTCTGAGCAGTTCTTC. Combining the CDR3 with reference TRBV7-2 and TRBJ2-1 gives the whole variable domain GAGVSQSPSNKVTEKGKDVELRCDPISGHTALYWYRQSLGQGLEFLIYFQGNSAPDKSGLPSDRFSAERTGGSVSTLTIQRTQQEDSAVYLCASSPQLSEQFFGPGTRLTVL.

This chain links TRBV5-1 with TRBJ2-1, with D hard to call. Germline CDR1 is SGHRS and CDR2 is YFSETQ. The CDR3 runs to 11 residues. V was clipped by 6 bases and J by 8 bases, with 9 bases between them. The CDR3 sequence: CASTLRDEQFF. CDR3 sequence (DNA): TGCGCCAGCACCTTACGGGATGAGCAGTTCTTC.

CDR3 nucleotides: TGTGCCTGGAGTCCTATCGACAATTCACCCCTCCACTTT. Amino acids: CAWSPIDNSPLHF. The rearrangement links TRBV30 to TRBJ1-6; the D is unclear. The V and J ends lost 2 bases and 7 bases respectively, with 9 bases between them. The germline gives CDR1 GTSNPN, CDR2 SVGIG (reference sequence). CDR3 size: 13 residues.

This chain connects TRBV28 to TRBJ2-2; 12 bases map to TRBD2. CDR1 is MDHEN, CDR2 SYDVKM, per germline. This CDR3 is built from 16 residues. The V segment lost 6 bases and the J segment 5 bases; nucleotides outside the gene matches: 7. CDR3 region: CASRPRTSGVTGELFF. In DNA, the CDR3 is TGTGCCAGCAGACCTCGGACTAGCGGGGTAACCGGGGAGCTGTTTTTT.

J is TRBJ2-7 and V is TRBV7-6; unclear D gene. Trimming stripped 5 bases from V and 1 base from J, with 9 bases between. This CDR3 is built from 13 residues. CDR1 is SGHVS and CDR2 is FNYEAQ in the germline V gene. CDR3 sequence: CASSPHGSYEQYF. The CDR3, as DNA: TGTGCCAGCAGCCCGCACGGTTCCTACGAGCAGTACTTC.

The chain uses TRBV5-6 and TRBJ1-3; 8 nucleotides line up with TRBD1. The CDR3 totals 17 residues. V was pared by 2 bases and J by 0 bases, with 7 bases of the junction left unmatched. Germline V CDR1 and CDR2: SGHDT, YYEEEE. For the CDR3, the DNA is TGTGCCAGCAGCTTTCGGACAGGGACTAACTCTGGAAACACCATATATTTT. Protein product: CASSFRTGTNSGNTIYF.

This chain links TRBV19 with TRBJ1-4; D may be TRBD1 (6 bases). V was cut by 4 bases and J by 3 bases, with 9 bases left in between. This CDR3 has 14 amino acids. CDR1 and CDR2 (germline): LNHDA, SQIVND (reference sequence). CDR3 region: CASSKDRANEKLFF. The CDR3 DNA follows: TGTGCCAGTAGTAAGGACAGAGCTAATGAAAAACTGTTTTTT.

CDR3 nucleotides: TGTGCCAGCACCGGCACCGGGGAGCTGTTTTTT. Translation: CASTGTGELFF. The gene calls are TRBV2 and TRBJ2-2; no reliable D call. This CDR3 has 11 residues. Trimming cost V 7 bases and J 4 bases, with 4 bases left between them. Germline assignment: CDR1 SNHLY and CDR2 FYNNEI. Looking up the rest from reference TRBV2 and TRBJ2-2 gives the full variable domain: EPEVTQTPSHQVTQMGQEVILRCVPISNHLYFYWYRQILGQKVEFLVSFYNNEISEKSEIFDDQFSVERPDGSNFTLKIRSTKLEDSAMYFCASTGTGELFFGEGSRLTVL.

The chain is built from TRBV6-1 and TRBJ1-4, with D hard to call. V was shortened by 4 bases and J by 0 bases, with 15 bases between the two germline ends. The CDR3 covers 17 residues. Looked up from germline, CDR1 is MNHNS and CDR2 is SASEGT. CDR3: CASSVSAVQATNEKLFF. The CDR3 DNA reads TGTGCCAGCAGTGTCTCTGCGGTGCAAGCAACTAATGAAAAACTGTTTTTT.

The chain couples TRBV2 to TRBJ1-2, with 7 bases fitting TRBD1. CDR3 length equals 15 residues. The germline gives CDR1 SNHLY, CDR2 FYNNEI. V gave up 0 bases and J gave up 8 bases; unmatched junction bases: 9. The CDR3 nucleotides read TGTGCCAGCAGTGAAGCAGGGGACAGCCTTCGAGGCTACACCTTC. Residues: CASSEAGDSLRGYTF.

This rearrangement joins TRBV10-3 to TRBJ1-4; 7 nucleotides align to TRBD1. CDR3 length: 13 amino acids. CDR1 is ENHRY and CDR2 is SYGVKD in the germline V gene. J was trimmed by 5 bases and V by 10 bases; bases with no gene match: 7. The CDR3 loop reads CATQGDLNEKLFF. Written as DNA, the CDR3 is TGTGCCACCCAGGGGGATTTGAATGAAAAACTGTTTTTT.

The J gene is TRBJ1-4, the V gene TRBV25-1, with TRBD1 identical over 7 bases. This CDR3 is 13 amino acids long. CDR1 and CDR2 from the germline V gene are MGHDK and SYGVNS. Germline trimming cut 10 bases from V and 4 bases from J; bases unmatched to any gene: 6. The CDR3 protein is CATRQGGNEKLFF. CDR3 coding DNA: TGTGCCACCCGACAGGGAGGTAATGAAAAACTGTTTTTT.

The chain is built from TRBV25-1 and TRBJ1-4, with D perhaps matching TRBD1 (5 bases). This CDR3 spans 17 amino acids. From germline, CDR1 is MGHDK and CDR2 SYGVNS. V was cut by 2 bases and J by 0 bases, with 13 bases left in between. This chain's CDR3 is CASSEARGAATNEKLFF. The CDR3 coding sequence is TGTGCCAGCAGTGAAGCCCGTGGGGCAGCAACTAATGAAAAACTGTTTTTT.